This TCR beta chain was recorded in a study of blood T cell repertoires in COVID-19. Study information: COVID-19 samples from acute and convalescent phases originated in the United States, Italy and Spain.

This clone was picked up one time. Only in-frame clones appear in the TCRdb table, and some are missing; sequencing was by immunoSEQ multiplex PCR. Of some 290,000 clones in the sample, approximately 89% are singletons; the top ten hold around 9%. The CDR3 extends over 14 amino acids. V dropped 2 bases and J dropped 5 bases, with 12 bases sitting between them. CDR1 and CDR2 from the germline V gene are MDHEN and SYDVKM. The chain employs TRBV28 and TRBJ1-2; D possibly corresponds to TRBD1 (5 bases). The origin of this receptor is a woman in her thirties who had recovered from COVID-19. Sequencing used PBMCs or T cells enriched from blood (not recorded which). CDR3 sequence (DNA): TGTGCCAGCAGTTTAGTTGTCGGGGGGTATGGCTACACCTTC. It translates to CASSLVVGGYGYTF.